This record covers a single T cell receptor beta chain. Its antigen specificity is not known. It has no much larger one-base neighbor in the sample; base qualities were not kept. This sample was taken from a study of blood T cell repertoires in COVID-19 (TCRdb year 2020). The study in broad terms: Collaborator samples came from the United States, Italy and Spain and covered acute and convalescent phases of COVID-19. The sample metadata nearly always contained a de-identified subject ID, COVID-19 status, age in years and sex. A freely available public database, intended as a resource for researchers studying the immune response to SARS-CoV-2, is where the repertoires were released. The dataset comprised deeply sampled blood TCRbeta repertoires from subjects exposed to, actively infected with, or recovered from COVID-19. The prospective study material was composed of cDNA or gDNA derived from T cells, B-cell-depleted T cells, or PBMCs. Where available, HLA class I and class II types were taken from metadata supplied by the sample provider and were not determined by assay-based typing. Samples came from the ongoing ImmuneRACE study (first 160 participants) plus 1,254 subjects from 6 global collaborators.

TCRbeta CDR3 regions were amplified from genomic DNA using the immunoSEQ Assay, a bias-controlled multiplex PCR. In the original analysis: The number of nucleated cells in each sample was estimated from the amplification of reference gene primers within the assay. To quantify the absolute abundance of each unique TCRbeta CDR3 rearrangement, sequence reads were collapsed and filtered. Productive Simpson clonality was computed per sample as the square root of Simpson's diversity index over productive rearrangements. TCRdb holds this immuneACCESS table with in-frame rearrangements only. Some clones are missing; in checked studies, unresolved V genes explain under half, and the rest has no known cause. V and J calls and clone size are given by that table; D and trimming were obtained from the DNA. The sample table holds 210,000 or so clones, of which more than 80% were seen once. Of the sample, roughly 1.8% is held by the ten largest clones.

From its cysteine to its phenylalanine, the CDR3 spans 15 amino acids. Only CDR3 DNA is held: 45 bases, read in frame from base 1. V trim: 0 bases; J trim: 9 bases; unmatched bases: 5. Sequences MNHEY (CDR1) and SMNVEV (CDR2) are obtained from the germline V gene (reference sequence). Participants in the prospective study were enrolled through a virtual design, were aged roughly 18 to 90 years, and lived in about two dozen United States geographic areas. In the prospective study, participants were assigned to cohorts based on the clinical history participants reported in a screening survey and a study questionnaire. For ImmuneRACE Cohort 3, a participant was defined as recovered based on two consecutive negative NP/OP PCR tests, clearance by a healthcare professional, or resolution of symptoms. In the prospective study, whole blood, serum and a nasopharyngeal or oropharyngeal swab were collected from each participant by mobile phlebotomists. Participants in the prospective study had the option to provide additional blood draws and questionnaires over a roughly 2-month period. Before DNA extraction, prospective study blood samples were shipped either frozen or at room temperature.

Results the study describes overall, beyond this receptor: Clinical and demographic metadata were provided uncurated, with the amount varying by source and participant.

Specimen: PBMCs or T cells enriched from blood (not recorded which). The chain couples TRBV27 to TRBJ2-1; 10 central nucleotides agree with TRBD2. The sequence came from a man in his sixties who had recovered from COVID-19. For the CDR3, the sequence is CASSLSASGGGEQFF. The DNA sequence follows: TGTGCCAGCAGTTTATCAGCTAGCGGGGGTGGTGAGCAGTTCTTC.